Included here is one T cell receptor (beta chain) sequence, with context. As yet, its antigen is unknown. The CDR3 length is 17 residues. Profiling relied on immunoSEQ multiplex PCR, and the TCRdb table lists in-frame clones only, not all of them. Altogether 150,000 or so clones are present, just under 90% being singletons, with the ten largest covering approximately 1.5%. This specimen comes from a study of cytomegalovirus exposure and HLA in healthy donors. Study-wide context: The same platform was used for the 130 or so validation repertoires as for the 666 first-cohort repertoires, as reported in a later analysis.

General study results and limits: The authors confirmed in vitro that three CMV-associated chains were specific for CMV antigens. Subsequent analysis revealed that first-cohort TCR clusters tended to co-occur in the roughly 120 validation repertoires.

The receptor was isolated from a woman aged 25-40 years in good health and CMV-seronegative. The chain carries TRBV21-1 and TRBJ1-4. TRBV21-1 is noted as a pseudogene. The specimen sequenced was PBMCs. The CDR3 is CASSKPYSVATNEKLFF. CDR3 coding DNA: TGTGCCAGCAGCAAACCCTATTCGGTCGCGACTAATGAAAAACTGTTTTTT.